This T cell receptor (beta chain) was sequenced during a study of pediatric ulcerative colitis. Generated by immunoSEQ multiplex PCR, the TCRdb table keeps only in-frame clones and is missing some. The data contain 30,000 to 35,000 clones, approximately 78% of them seen just once; the ten biggest clones take up about 1.1%. Rectal tissue came from one to two pinch biopsies taken at colonoscopy. CDR1 and CDR2 from the germline V gene are LGHNA and YNFKEQ. The CDR3 is 15 amino acids. The V gene end was trimmed by 0 bases and the J gene end by 5 bases; junction bases not matched to a gene: 6. Concerning this clone: Its antigen is currently unknown.

Notes on the study in general: Compared with controls, ulcerative colitis showed greater blood-rectum clone sharing.

The rearrangement uses TRBV4-2 and TRBJ2-5, with 7 bases matching TRBD1. The source of this sequence is a boy between 10 and 17 years old with mild ulcerative colitis. The specimen was gut tissue. CDR3 nucleotide sequence: TGTGCCAGCAGCCAAGATGAGGGGGCAAGTGAGACCCAGTACTTC. This translates into CASSQDEGASETQYF.